Listed here are 12 T cell receptor beta chains from one sample, sequenced in a study of cytomegalovirus exposure and HLA in healthy donors. A multiplex PCR was run with 60 Vbeta primers and 13 Jbeta primers. The table came from immunoSEQ multiplex PCR; TCRdb's copy has only in-frame clones and leaves some out. The sample lists more than 90,000 clones, 70% to 80% occurring once. Material for sequencing was PBMCs. These TCRs come from a female donor in good health and CMV-seronegative.

V and J are TRBV7-9 and TRBJ1-5, with TRBD1 identical over 8 bases. V lost 4 bases and J lost 1; bases outside the gene matches: 0. The CDR3 is 14 residues long. CDR1 and CDR2 (germline): SEHNR, FQNEAQ (reference sequence). The DNA for the CDR3 is TGTGCCAGCAGCTCAGGGGGCAGCAATCAGCCCCAGCATTTT. Translating gives CASSSGGSNQPQHF.

V gene TRBV2 combines with J gene TRBJ1-1, with a weak D call TRBD1 (6 bases). This CDR3 is built from 14 residues. Germline V CDR1 and CDR2: SNHLY, FYNNEI. V was pared by 6 bases and J by 2 bases, with 13 bases between. In DNA form, the CDR3 reads TGTGCCAGCAGGGCAGGGGTAGTAAACACTGAAGCTTTCTTT. Amino acid sequence: CASRAGVVNTEAFF.

Of note for this clone: One end of the junction varies from germline; a read error may be responsible. This chain connects TRBV7-9 to TRBJ2-3; 7 nucleotides align to TRBD1. CDR3 length: 16 amino acids. The germline CDR1 and CDR2 sequences are SEHNR and FQNEAQ (reference sequence). The CDR3 region has the DNA TGTTCCAGCAGCTTAGAGGCAGGGGGTCGCACAGATACGCAGTATTTT. As protein: CSSSLEAGGRTDTQYF.

The V gene is TRBV7-9, the J gene TRBJ1-4, with D maybe TRBD1 (5 bases). With 2 bases removed from V and 7 bases from J, the gap between germline ends came to 14 bases. Germline CDR1 is SEHNR and CDR2 is FQNEAQ (reference sequence). CDR3 size: 15 residues. Here the CDR3 reads CASSLLNRGGEKLFF. The CDR3 nucleotides read TGTGCCAGCAGCTTATTAAATAGGGGAGGTGAAAAACTGTTTTTT.

The V and J genes are TRBV7-9 and TRBJ2-3; D remains ambiguous. Germline V gene lookup returns CDR1 SEHNR and CDR2 FQNEAQ (reference sequence). Between the trimmed V and J ends, which lost 0 bases and 1 base, there was a span of 11 bases. The CDR3 loop spans 16 amino acids. CDR3 amino acids: CASSLAQFLGTDTQYF. Written as DNA, the CDR3 is TGTGCCAGCAGCTTAGCGCAGTTTCTAGGCACAGATACGCAGTATTTT. Full variable domain (rest looked up from reference TRBV7-9 and TRBJ2-3): DTGVSQNPRHKITKRGQNVTFRCDPISEHNRLYWYRQTLGQGPEFLTYFQNEAQLEKSRLLSDRFSAERPKGSFSTLEIQRTEQGDSAMYLCASSLAQFLGTDTQYFGPGTRLTVL.

V gene TRBV6-5 combines with J gene TRBJ1-2; D remains unclear. Per germline, CDR1 MNHEY and CDR2 SVGAGI. V lost 8 bases, J lost 0 bases, and 10 bases lay in between. The CDR3 loop spans 13 amino acids. The CDR3, as DNA: TGTGCCAGCCGACTTGAAGCTAACTATGGCTACACCTTC. As protein: CASRLEANYGYTF.

The genes are TRBV27 and TRBJ2-3, with a weak D call TRBD2 (6 bases). V was trimmed by 6 bases and J by 2 bases, leaving 15 bases between them. Germline values: CDR1 MNHEY, CDR2 SMNVEV (reference sequence). The CDR3 runs to 15 residues. DNA for the CDR3: TGTGCCAGCAGGACTCCCAGCGGGTCCACAGATACGCAGTATTTT. The encoded protein is CASRTPSGSTDTQYF.

This clone has a single count. Other nucleotide sequences in the sample specify the same CDR3. The CDR3 DNA reads as TGTGCCAGCAGCGCGCCGGGACAGGGAAATTCACCCCTCCACTTT. This translates into CASSAPGQGNSPLHF. The V gene is TRBV9, the J gene TRBJ1-6; TRBD1 agrees at 9 bases. CDR1 is SGDLS, CDR2 YYNGEE, per germline. The CDR3 contains 15 residues. Unmatched junction bases numbered 5, after V lost 3 bases and J lost 7 bases.

The V call is TRBV7-9, the J call TRBJ1-5; D gene uncertain. This CDR3 is built from 14 residues. V was trimmed by 5 bases and J by 6 bases, leaving 14 bases between them. CDR1 is SEHNR and CDR2 is FQNEAQ in the germline V gene (reference sequence). CDR3 nucleotide sequence: TGTGCCAGCAGCCCTGACCAGTACAGTCAGCCCCAGCATTTT. This encodes CASSPDQYSQPQHF.

CDR3 sequence reads: CASIPGQNQPQHF. DNA of the CDR3: TGTGCCAGCATTCCGGGACAGAATCAGCCCCAGCATTTT. This rearrangement joins TRBV6-1 to TRBJ1-5; 7 bases are shared with TRBD1. CDR3 length: 13 residues. Germline V lookup: CDR1 MNHNS, CDR2 SASEGT. V was pared by 7 bases and J by 4 bases, with 4 bases of the junction left unmatched.

The chain couples TRBV19 to TRBJ1-1; 9 nucleotides line up with TRBD1. CDR1 and CDR2 from the germline V gene are LNHDA and SQIVND (reference sequence). V was pared by 7 bases and J by 4 bases, with 4 bases of the junction left unmatched. The CDR3 is 13 amino acids. DNA for the CDR3: TGTGCCAGTAAGACAGGGGGACCCACTGAAGCTTTCTTT. Translation gives CASKTGGPTEAFF.

The chain couples TRBV9 to TRBJ1-4; unclear D gene. Trimming took 0 bases from V and 4 from J, leaving 10 bases between them. CDR3 length: 15 residues. Germline V gives CDR1 SGDLS, CDR2 YYNGEE. The chain's CDR3 is CASSVGAFYNEKLFF. CDR3 sequence (DNA): TGTGCCAGCAGCGTAGGCGCTTTTTATAATGAAAAACTGTTTTTT.